This T cell receptor (beta chain) was sequenced for a study of T cell repertoires in chronic hepatitis B (dated by TCRdb to the late 2010s). The library was built by means of the immunoSEQ multiplex PCR assay. The source is immuneACCESS, and TCRdb retained only in-frame sequences with V and J called. Part of the clones is not carried over; for the studies checked, unresolved V genes explain less than half of this, and the remainder is unexplained. For this sample the table gives fewer than 700 clones, of which 70% to 90% were detected only once. 15% to 20% of the sample lies in the top ten. A distance of 12 bases separates the germline ends of V and J, which lose 2 bases and 4 bases respectively. From a lookup of the germline V gene, CDR1 and CDR2 are SGHRS and YFSETQ. The CDR3 holds 14 amino acids from the cysteine to the phenylalanine. Left in the record is the CDR3 DNA by itself, 42 bases read in frame from the first base.

Comment on this clone: Its binding antigen is unknown. The record has no base qualities; no much larger clone is one base away.

The chain links TRBV5-1 with TRBJ1-1; perhaps TRBD1 is the D gene, with 5 bases matching. The sequence was collected from a human donor with chronic hepatitis B virus infection. Sequenced: total CD8+ T cells from PBMCs. The CDR3 region has the sequence CASSFGTDSTEAFF. The sequenced DNA: TGCGCCAGCAGCTTCGGGACGGATAGCACTGAAGCTTTCTTT.